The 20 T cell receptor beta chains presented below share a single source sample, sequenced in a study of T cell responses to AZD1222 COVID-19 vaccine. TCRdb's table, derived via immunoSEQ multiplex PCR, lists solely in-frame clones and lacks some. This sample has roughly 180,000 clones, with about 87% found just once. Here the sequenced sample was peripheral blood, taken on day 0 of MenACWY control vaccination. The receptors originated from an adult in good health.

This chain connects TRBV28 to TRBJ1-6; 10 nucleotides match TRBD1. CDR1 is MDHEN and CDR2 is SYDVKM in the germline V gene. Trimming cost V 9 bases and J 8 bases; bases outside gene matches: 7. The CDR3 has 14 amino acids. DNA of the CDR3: TGTGCCAGTAAAGGCGGGACAGGGGATTCACCCCTCCACTTT. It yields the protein CASKGGTGDSPLHF.

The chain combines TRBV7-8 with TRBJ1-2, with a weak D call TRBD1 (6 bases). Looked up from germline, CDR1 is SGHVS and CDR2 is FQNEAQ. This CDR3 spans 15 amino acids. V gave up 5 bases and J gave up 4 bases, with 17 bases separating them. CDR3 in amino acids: CASSAQDSPRYGYTF. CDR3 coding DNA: TGTGCCAGCAGCGCCCAGGACAGCCCTCGCTATGGCTACACCTTC. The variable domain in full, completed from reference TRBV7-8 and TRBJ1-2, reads GAGVSQSPRYKVAKRGQDVALRCDPISGHVSLFWYQQALGQGPEFLTYFQNEAQLDKSGLPSDRFFAERPEGSVSTLKIQRTQQEDSAVYLCASSAQDSPRYGYTFGSGTRLTVV.

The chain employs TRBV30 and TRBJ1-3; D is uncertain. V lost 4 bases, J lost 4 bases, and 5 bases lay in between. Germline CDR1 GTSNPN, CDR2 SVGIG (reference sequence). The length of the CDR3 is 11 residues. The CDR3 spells CAWISGNTIYF. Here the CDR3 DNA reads TGTGCCTGGATTTCCGGAAACACCATATATTTT.

CDR3 residues: CSVDPGQGSNEQFF. The DNA of the CDR3 is TGCAGCGTAGATCCGGGACAGGGTAGCAATGAGCAGTTCTTC. V is TRBV29-1 and J is TRBJ2-1; 9 bases match TRBD1. Germline CDR1 SQVTM, CDR2 ANQGSEA. J gave up 6 bases and V 6 bases, and 9 bases lay outside the gene matches. The CDR3 runs to 14 residues.

The CDR3 DNA follows: TGTGCCAGCTCACCACCCCTTATAACAAGGGTCTCTTACAATGAGCAGTTCTTC. This translates into CASSPPLITRVSYNEQFF. The V gene is TRBV18, the J gene TRBJ2-1; no clear D gene. From germline, CDR1 is KGHSH and CDR2 LQKENI. This CDR3 comprises 18 residues. The V and J ends lost 0 bases and 4 bases respectively, with 19 bases between them.

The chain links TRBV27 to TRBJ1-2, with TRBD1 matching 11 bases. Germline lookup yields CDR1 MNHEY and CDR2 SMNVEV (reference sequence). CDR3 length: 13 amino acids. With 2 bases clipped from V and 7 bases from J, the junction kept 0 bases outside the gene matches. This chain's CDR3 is CASSLGTGGGYTF. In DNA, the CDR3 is TGTGCCAGCAGTTTAGGGACAGGGGGTGGCTACACCTTC.

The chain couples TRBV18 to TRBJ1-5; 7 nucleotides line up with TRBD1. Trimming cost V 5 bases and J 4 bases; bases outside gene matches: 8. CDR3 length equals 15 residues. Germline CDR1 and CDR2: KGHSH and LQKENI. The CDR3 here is CASSSQGTDNQPQHF. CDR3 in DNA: TGTGCCAGCTCATCTCAGGGGACAGATAATCAGCCCCAGCATTTT.

CDR3 nucleotides: TGTGCCAGCAGTTTATCAGCAGGGTGGGCCTACAATGAGCAGTTCTTC. Translation: CASSLSAGWAYNEQFF. The chain recombines TRBV27 with TRBJ2-1; TRBD1 is a possible D gene (5 bases). The CDR3 loop spans 16 amino acids. V shed 0 bases and J shed 2 bases, with 11 bases lying between them. Germline lookup yields CDR1 MNHEY and CDR2 SMNVEV (reference sequence).

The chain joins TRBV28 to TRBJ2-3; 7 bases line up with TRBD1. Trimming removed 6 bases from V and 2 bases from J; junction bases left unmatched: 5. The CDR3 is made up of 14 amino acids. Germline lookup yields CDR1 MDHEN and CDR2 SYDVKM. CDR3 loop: CASRPGQITDTQYF. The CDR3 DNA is TGTGCCAGCAGGCCGGGACAGATCACAGATACGCAGTATTTT.

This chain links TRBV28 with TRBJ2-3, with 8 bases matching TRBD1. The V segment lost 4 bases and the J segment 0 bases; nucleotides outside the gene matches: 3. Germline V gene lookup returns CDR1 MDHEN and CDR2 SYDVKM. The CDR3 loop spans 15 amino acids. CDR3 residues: CASSYNRGSTDTQYF. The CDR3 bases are TGTGCCAGCAGTTACAACAGGGGGAGCACAGATACGCAGTATTTT.

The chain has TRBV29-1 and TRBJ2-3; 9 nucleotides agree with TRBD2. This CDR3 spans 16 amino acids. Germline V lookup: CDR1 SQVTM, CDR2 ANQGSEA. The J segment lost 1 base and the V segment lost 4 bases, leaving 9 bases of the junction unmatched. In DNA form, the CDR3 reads TGCAGCGTTGGAGGGTCTAGCGGGACACGCACAGATACGCAGTATTTT. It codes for CSVGGSSGTRTDTQYF.

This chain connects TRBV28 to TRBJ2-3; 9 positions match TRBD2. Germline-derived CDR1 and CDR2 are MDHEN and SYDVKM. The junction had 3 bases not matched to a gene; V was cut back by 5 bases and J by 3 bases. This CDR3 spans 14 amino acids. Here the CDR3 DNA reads TGTGCCAGCAGTCATAGCGGGAGTACAGATACGCAGTATTTT. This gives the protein CASSHSGSTDTQYF.

The CDR3 region is CASRTGTGSNQPQHF. The DNA for the CDR3 is TGTGCCAGCAGAACAGGGACGGGGAGCAATCAGCCCCAGCATTTT. The rearrangement joins TRBV27 to TRBJ1-5; TRBD1 might be the D (6 bases). Trimming shortened V by 6 bases and J by 1 base, and 13 bases separated the two germline ends. Germline assignment: CDR1 MNHEY and CDR2 SMNVEV (reference sequence). The CDR3 is 15 amino acids.

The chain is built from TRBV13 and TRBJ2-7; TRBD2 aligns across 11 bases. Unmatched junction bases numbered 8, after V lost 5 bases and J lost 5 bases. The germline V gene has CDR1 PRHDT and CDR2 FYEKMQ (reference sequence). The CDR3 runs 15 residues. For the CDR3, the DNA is TGTGCCAGCAGCCGAGGACTAGCGGGCCCCAACGAGCAGTACTTC. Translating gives CASSRGLAGPNEQYF.

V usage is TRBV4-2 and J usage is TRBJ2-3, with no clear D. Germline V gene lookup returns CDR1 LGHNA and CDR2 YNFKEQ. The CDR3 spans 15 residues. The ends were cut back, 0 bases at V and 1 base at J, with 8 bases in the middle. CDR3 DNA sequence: TGTGCCAGCAGCCAAGATTACGAGGGCACAGATACGCAGTATTTT. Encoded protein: CASSQDYEGTDTQYF.

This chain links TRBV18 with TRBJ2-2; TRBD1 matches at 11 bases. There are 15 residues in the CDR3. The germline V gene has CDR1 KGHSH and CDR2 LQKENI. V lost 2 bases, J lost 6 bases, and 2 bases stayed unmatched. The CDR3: CASSPSGQGAGELFF. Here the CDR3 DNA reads TGTGCCAGCTCACCATCGGGACAGGGGGCCGGGGAGCTGTTTTTT.

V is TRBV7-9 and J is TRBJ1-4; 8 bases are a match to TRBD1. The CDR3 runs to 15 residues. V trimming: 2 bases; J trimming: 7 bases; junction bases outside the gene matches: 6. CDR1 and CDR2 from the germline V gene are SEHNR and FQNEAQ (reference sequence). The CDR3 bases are TGTGCCAGCAGCTTAAATCCAGGGGGCGGTGAAAAACTGTTTTTT. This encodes CASSLNPGGGEKLFF.

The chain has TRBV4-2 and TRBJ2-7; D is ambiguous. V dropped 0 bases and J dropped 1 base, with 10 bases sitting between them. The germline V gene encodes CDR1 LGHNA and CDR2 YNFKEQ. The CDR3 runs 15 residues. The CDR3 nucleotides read TGTGCCAGCAGCCAAGACGAAGCAGGTTCCTACGAGCAGTACTTC. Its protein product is CASSQDEAGSYEQYF.

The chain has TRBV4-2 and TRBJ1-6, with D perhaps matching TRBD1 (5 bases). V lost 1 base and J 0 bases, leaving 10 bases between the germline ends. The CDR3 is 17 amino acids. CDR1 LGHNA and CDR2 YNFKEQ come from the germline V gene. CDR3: CASSQGGTSSYNSPLHF. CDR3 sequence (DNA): TGTGCCAGCAGCCAAGGGGGGACGAGCTCCTATAATTCACCCCTCCACTTT.

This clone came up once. CDR3 protein: CASSIPARESFGTEAFF. In DNA form, the CDR3 reads TGTGCCAGTAGTATCCCCGCCCGGGAATCGTTTGGGACTGAAGCTTTCTTT. V gene TRBV19 combines with J gene TRBJ1-1, with D unclear. The CDR3 is 17 residues long. Trimming took 3 bases from V and 5 from J, leaving 22 bases between them. The V gene's germline CDR1 is LNHDA and CDR2 SQIVND (reference sequence).